This TCR beta chain was sequenced in a study of STAT5B mutations in CD4+ large granular lymphocyte leukemia. Study-wide context: Among healthy controls, a particular HLA allele went with more CDR3 'QG' motifs. Overall study findings and caveats: No patients shared main leukemic clonotypes, though around 24% appeared at low frequency elsewhere. Patient CD4-sorted repertoires looked more clonal than healthy CD4+ repertoires, even without putative leukemic clones. Compared with healthy controls (2/35), patient top clones favored TRBV06 (8/27).

This CDR3 is built from 15 residues. Germline-derived CDR1 and CDR2 are LNHDA and SQIVND (reference sequence). V shed 8 bases and J 0 bases; nucleotides not matched to a gene: 6. This clone was observed a handful of times. Its antigen is currently unknown. Assay used: immunoSEQ multiplex PCR; TCRdb lists only in-frame clones, some missing. Among tens of thousands of clones listed, around 80% were seen once. The clonotype originates from a human donor in good health. This chain connects TRBV19 to TRBJ2-4; 8 positions agree with TRBD2. The sequencing sample was made of CD4+ T cells from blood buffy coats. DNA for the CDR3: TGTGCCAGTGAAAACGGGGGGGGAGCCAAAAACATTCAGTACTTC. Translation gives CASENGGGAKNIQYF.